The TCR beta chain described here comes from a study of memory CD4+ T cells and cytomegalovirus serostatus. Whole-study context: This sample comes from healthy Belgian adults, several CMV seropositive, some 22 seronegative.

Single viable CD3+CD4+CD8-CD45RO+ cells were sorted as the memory CD4+ T cells. Clones were read by immunoSEQ multiplex PCR, and TCRdb kept only the in-frame ones, dropping some. The sample lists about 45,000 clones, 75% to 85% seen once, with around 0.94% in the top ten. Sequenced input: memory CD4+ T cells from blood. This clonotype was sampled from an adult in good health and CMV-seronegative.

The CDR3 DNA reads as TGCGCCAGCAGCCAAGGGGCGGGTGGGGAGACCCAGTACTTC. It yields the protein CASSQGAGGETQYF. V and J are TRBV4-3 and TRBJ2-5, with D tentatively TRBD2 (5 bases). Trimming pared 1 base from V and 5 bases from J, leaving 11 bases between. This CDR3 has 14 residues. Germline-derived CDR1 and CDR2 are LGHNA and YSLEER.